Shown below are 28 T cell receptor beta chains from a single sample sequenced in a study of shared clonotypes between healthy human individuals. Sequencing was performed with immunoSEQ multiplex PCR; in TCRdb, only in-frame clones are kept and a portion is missing. The sample carries hundreds of thousands of clones, 60% to 75% recorded once. The specimen sequenced was memory CD4+ T cells sorted from blood. Subset defined: CD45RA-negative fraction. The receptors derive from a woman in her 30s in good health.

The chain carries TRBV27 and TRBJ1-1; D is undetermined. Germline-derived CDR1 and CDR2 are MNHEY and SMNVEV (reference sequence). Trimming took off 6 bases at V and 5 bases at J, with 13 bases between the two ends. The CDR3 length is 13 residues. The CDR3 DNA reads TGTGCCAGCAGCCTCGCCGACCAGACTGAAGCTTTCTTT. The encoded protein is CASSLADQTEAFF.

This clone appeared a few times. The gene calls are TRBV28 and TRBJ2-1; D is undetermined. The ends were cut back, 2 bases at V and 9 bases at J, with 20 bases in the middle. Looked up from germline, CDR1 is MDHEN and CDR2 is SYDVKM. This CDR3 contains 16 residues. CDR3 sequence reads: CASSLIPKPILGEQFF. In DNA, the CDR3 is TGTGCCAGCAGTTTAATCCCTAAGCCAATCCTGGGTGAGCAGTTCTTC.

Remarks on this clone: Other DNA sequences in the same sample also yield this CDR3. The chain is built from TRBV7-9 and TRBJ2-7, with TRBD1 matching 8 bases. Germline V gene data show CDR1 as SEHNR and CDR2 as FQNEAQ (reference sequence). This CDR3 is 13 amino acids long. The ends lost 5 bases at V and 2 bases at J; junction bases unmatched: 2. CDR3 protein: CASSRQGTYEQYF. The CDR3 DNA follows: TGTGCCAGCAGCCGACAGGGGACCTACGAGCAGTACTTC.

This chain uses TRBV27 with TRBJ1-1; no reliable D call. Trimming took 7 bases from V and 0 from J, leaving 9 bases between them. Germline CDR1 is MNHEY and CDR2 is SMNVEV (reference sequence). The CDR3 is made up of 13 amino acids. CDR3 in amino acids: CASKVELNTEAFF. In DNA, the CDR3 is TGTGCCAGCAAGGTGGAGCTGAACACTGAAGCTTTCTTT.

The V call is TRBV7-8, the J call TRBJ2-7; D possibly uses TRBD1 or TRBD2 (5 bases each). Germline loops: CDR1 SGHVS, CDR2 FQNEAQ. This CDR3 region has 13 residues. Trimming pared 4 bases from V and 7 bases from J, leaving 14 bases between. The CDR3 DNA reads as TGTGCCAGCAGCTGGGACGGGTACTTGGAGCAGTACTTC. As protein: CASSWDGYLEQYF. Variable domain in full (rest from reference TRBV7-8 and TRBJ2-7): GAGVSQSPRYKVAKRGQDVALRCDPISGHVSLFWYQQALGQGPEFLTYFQNEAQLDKSGLPSDRFFAERPEGSVSTLKIQRTQQEDSAVYLCASSWDGYLEQYFGPGTRLTVT.

This chain uses TRBV4-2 with TRBJ1-2; D gene ambiguous. Germline assignment: CDR1 LGHNA and CDR2 YNFKEQ. V shed 0 bases and J shed 10 bases, with 12 bases lying between them. The CDR3 covers 13 residues. In DNA, the CDR3 is TGTGCCAGCAGCCAAGAAACCCACGAGGACTACACCTTC. Amino acids: CASSQETHEDYTF.

This clone was picked up a small number of times. The chain carries TRBV9 and TRBJ2-2, with D maybe TRBD1 (6 bases). V was trimmed by 4 bases and J by 0 bases, leaving 10 bases between them. CDR3 length: 15 amino acids. The germline gives CDR1 SGDLS, CDR2 YYNGEE. CDR3 coding DNA: TGTGCCAGCAGCATCGGGACACCGAACACCGGGGAGCTGTTTTTT. This translates into CASSIGTPNTGELFF.

CDR3 protein: CASSLNSGSSYNEQFF. CDR3 DNA: TGCGCCAGCAGCCTCAATAGCGGAAGCTCCTACAATGAGCAGTTCTTC. The chain has TRBV5-1 and TRBJ2-1; D possibly corresponds to TRBD2 (6 bases). CDR1 and CDR2 (germline): SGHRS, YFSETQ. The CDR3 extends over 16 amino acids. With 4 bases removed from V and 0 bases from J, the gap between germline ends came to 14 bases.

The chain couples TRBV5-1 to TRBJ2-5, with D perhaps TRBD2 (6 bases). This CDR3 spans 13 amino acids. The V end was cut by 4 bases, the J end by 2 bases, with 9 bases between. Germline CDR1 and CDR2: SGHRS and YFSETQ. The CDR3: CASSLASQETQYF. CDR3 sequence (DNA): TGCGCCAGCAGCCTAGCGTCACAAGAGACCCAGTACTTC.

The chain uses TRBV7-9 and TRBJ1-1, with unresolved D. V was cut by 4 bases and J by 0 bases, with 15 bases left in between. The CDR3 has 16 residues. The V gene's germline CDR1 is SEHNR and CDR2 FQNEAQ (reference sequence). CDR3 protein: CASSWKSGEMNTEAFF. CDR3 in DNA: TGTGCCAGCAGCTGGAAGTCCGGGGAGATGAACACTGAAGCTTTCTTT.

The V and J genes are TRBV28 and TRBJ1-5; D not resolved. The ends were cut back, 6 bases at V and 6 bases at J, with 9 bases in the middle. Germline assignment: CDR1 MDHEN and CDR2 SYDVKM. The CDR3 consists of 12 residues. The CDR3: CASSRKSQPQHF. The CDR3 DNA is TGTGCCAGCAGCCGCAAAAGTCAGCCCCAGCATTTT.

This clone was observed many times. The CDR3 region is CASGSSGEPSTDTQYF. The CDR3 DNA follows: TGCGCCAGCGGATCTAGCGGAGAGCCTAGCACAGATACGCAGTATTTT. V usage is TRBV5-1 and J usage is TRBJ2-3; 7 bases map to TRBD2. Germline lookup yields CDR1 SGHRS and CDR2 YFSETQ. The V gene end was trimmed by 7 bases and the J gene end by 0 bases; junction bases not matched to a gene: 11. The CDR3 contains 16 residues.

The chain links TRBV6-4 to TRBJ2-2; 9 bases line up with TRBD1. With V trimmed by 8 bases and J by 3 bases, 7 bases remained unmatched. This CDR3 contains 15 residues. Germline V gene data show CDR1 as MRHNA and CDR2 as SNTAGT. CDR3 sequence (DNA): TGTGCCAGCGCTCCGGGACAGGGAGACACCGGGGAGCTGTTTTTT. Encoded protein: CASAPGQGDTGELFF.

The chain uses TRBV7-2 and TRBJ1-2; maybe TRBD1 (6 bases). V was trimmed by 3 bases and J by 5 bases, leaving 10 bases between them. The CDR3 loop spans 13 amino acids. Germline V gene data show CDR1 as SGHTA and CDR2 as FQGNSA. This CDR3 reads CASSFTTGYGYTF. The CDR3 bases are TGTGCCAGCAGCTTTACGACAGGATATGGCTACACCTTC. The entire variable domain, with the rest obtained from reference TRBV7-2 and TRBJ1-2, is as follows: GAGVSQSPSNKVTEKGKDVELRCDPISGHTALYWYRQSLGQGLEFLIYFQGNSAPDKSGLPSDRFSAERTGGSVSTLTIQRTQQEDSAVYLCASSFTTGYGYTFGSGTRLTVV.

This rearrangement joins TRBV28 to TRBJ2-2; D unclear. CDR3 length: 13 residues. Trimming cost V 1 base and J 7 bases, with 7 bases left between them. CDR1 is MDHEN, CDR2 SYDVKM, per germline. CDR3 nucleotides: TGTGCCAGCAGTTTATTTTTAAACGGGGAGCTGTTTTTT. Residues: CASSLFLNGELFF. Supplemented by reference TRBV28 and TRBJ2-2, the full variable domain reads DVKVTQSSRYLVKRTGEKVFLECVQDMDHENMFWYRQDPGLGLRLIYFSYDVKMKEKGDIPEGYSVSREKKERFSLILESASTNQTSMYLCASSLFLNGELFFGEGSRLTVL.

V is TRBV5-1 and J is TRBJ2-5; TRBD2 matches at 7 bases. Germline CDR1 and CDR2: SGHRS and YFSETQ. The CDR3 loop spans 16 amino acids. Trimming cost V 1 base and J 3 bases; bases outside gene matches: 9. This chain's CDR3 is CASSLSAGEGEETQYF. The CDR3 DNA reads as TGCGCCAGCAGCTTGTCGGCGGGAGAGGGTGAAGAGACCCAGTACTTC.

The J gene is TRBJ2-7, the V gene TRBV28, with TRBD2 matching over 7 bases. Unmatched junction bases numbered 12, after V lost 10 bases and J lost 6 bases. This CDR3 comprises 13 residues. Germline V gene data show CDR1 as MDHEN and CDR2 as SYDVKM. CDR3 in amino acids: CATARLAVGEQYF. As DNA, the CDR3 is TGTGCCACCGCCCGGCTAGCGGTAGGCGAGCAGTACTTC.

This clone was observed a handful of times. The chain employs TRBV6-1 and TRBJ2-7, with 8 positions matching TRBD1. CDR3 length equals 15 residues. Trimming removed 7 bases from V and 7 bases from J; junction bases left unmatched: 15. CDR1 is MNHNS, CDR2 SASEGT, per germline. CDR3 protein: CASNLGLGQAWEQYF. The CDR3 DNA follows: TGTGCCAGCAATCTAGGGTTGGGACAGGCCTGGGAGCAGTACTTC.

This chain connects TRBV19 to TRBJ1-2; tentatively, D is TRBD1 (6 bases). V shed 3 bases and J shed 5 bases, with 13 bases lying between them. CDR1 LNHDA and CDR2 SQIVND come from the germline V gene (reference sequence). The CDR3 sequence is 14 residues long. DNA of the CDR3: TGTGCCAGTAGTATCGGGGGCTTCTCTTATGGCTACACCTTC. Translation gives CASSIGGFSYGYTF.

The chain carries TRBV7-7 and TRBJ2-3; 10 bases match TRBD1. Germline values: CDR1 SSHAT, CDR2 FNYEAQ (reference sequence). The ends lost 3 bases at V and 5 bases at J; junction bases unmatched: 5. The CDR3 runs 15 residues. The CDR3 DNA sequence: TGTGCCAGCAGCTTGGGACAGGGGATGGGAGATACGCAGTATTTT. The encoded protein is CASSLGQGMGDTQYF.

V and J are TRBV5-1 and TRBJ1-1; 7 bases align to TRBD1. The junction had 5 bases not matched to a gene; V was cut back by 2 bases and J by 10 bases. Germline CDR1 is SGHRS and CDR2 is YFSETQ. The CDR3 loop spans 12 amino acids. CDR3 in DNA: TGCGCCAGCAGCTTAGACAGGGTGGGAGCTTTCTTT. Translating it yields CASSLDRVGAFF.

The CDR3 protein is CASSLGRGSYNEQFF. The CDR3 region has the DNA TGTGCCAGCAGCTTAGGGAGGGGCTCCTACAATGAGCAGTTCTTC. This sequence joins TRBV11-3 and TRBJ2-1; tentative D call: TRBD2 (6 bases). Germline CDR1 is SGHNT and CDR2 is YENEEA. This CDR3 has 15 amino acids. Trimming took 1 base from V and 0 from J, leaving 7 bases between them.

The chain carries TRBV4-1 and TRBJ2-1; D may be TRBD1 (6 bases). The CDR3 spans 13 residues. Trimming stripped 6 bases from V and 9 bases from J, with 15 bases between. Germline V lookup: CDR1 MGHRA, CDR2 YSYEKL. In nucleotides, the CDR3 is TGCGCCAGCAGAGGTAACAGGGTGGGTGAGCAGTTCTTC. Its protein is CASRGNRVGEQFF.

Points on this clone: Additional DNA sequences in this sample encode the identical CDR3. The rearrangement joins TRBV5-1 to TRBJ1-1, with a possible D match to TRBD1 (5 bases). Germline V gives CDR1 SGHRS, CDR2 YFSETQ. CDR3 length equals 15 residues. The ends were cut back, 0 bases at V and 0 bases at J, with 9 bases in the middle. The CDR3 DNA reads TGCGCCAGCAGCTTGGCAGGGACCTTGAACACTGAAGCTTTCTTT. This encodes CASSLAGTLNTEAFF.

V is TRBV9 and J is TRBJ2-7; D not resolved. The CDR3 has 17 residues. Trimming stripped 0 bases from V and 1 base from J, with 17 bases between. Germline V CDR1 and CDR2: SGDLS, YYNGEE. The CDR3 reads CASSVDLRLVGSYEQYF. CDR3 DNA sequence: TGTGCCAGCAGCGTAGACCTCAGGCTTGTAGGGTCCTACGAGCAGTACTTC.

V is TRBV19 and J is TRBJ2-3, with 7 bases lining up with TRBD1. From germline, CDR1 is LNHDA and CDR2 SQIVND (reference sequence). With V trimmed by 4 bases and J by 2 bases, 3 bases remained unmatched. There are 14 residues in the CDR3. The DNA of the CDR3 is TGTGCCAGTAGTACCGGGACAGACACAGATACGCAGTATTTT. Its translation is CASSTGTDTDTQYF. The full variable domain, its missing parts supplied by reference TRBV19 and TRBJ2-3, is DGGITQSPKYLFRKEGQNVTLSCEQNLNHDAMYWYRQDPGQGLRLIYYSQIVNDFQKGDIAEGYSVSREKKESFPLTVTSAQKNPTAFYLCASSTGTDTDTQYFGPGTRLTVL.

The chain carries TRBV5-1 and TRBJ1-2; 11 nucleotides agree with TRBD1. Looked up from germline, CDR1 is SGHRS and CDR2 is YFSETQ. With 4 bases clipped from V and 7 bases from J, the junction kept 12 bases outside the gene matches. The CDR3 is 16 amino acids. The CDR3 nucleotides read TGCGCCAGCAGCGCGGGCTCGGACAGGGGGCTGGGTGGCTACACCTTC. It codes for CASSAGSDRGLGGYTF.

The chain couples TRBV21-1 to TRBJ2-7; the tabulated D call, TRBD2, remains unverified against the DNA. TRBV21-1 is designated a pseudogene. The CDR3 contains 12 residues. CDR3 sequence: CATSGVVYEQYF. CDR3 DNA: TGTGCCACCTCGGGGGTTGTCTACGAGCAGTACTTC.